The present T cell receptor beta chain was sequenced within a study of technical replicates of blood from a handful of donors. CDR3 size: 17 residues. Germline V lookup: CDR1 SGDLS, CDR2 YYNGEE. V was pared by 0 bases and J by 4 bases, with 4 bases of the junction left unmatched. The table came from immunoSEQ multiplex PCR; TCRdb's copy has only in-frame clones and leaves some out. The sample includes some 62,000 clones, roughly 86% of them seen just once. This sequence was found in a human donor in good health. Some clones in this sample may be carry-over from other donors' samples. J is TRBJ2-1 and V is TRBV9; 13 positions match TRBD2. Input material: PBMCs. The CDR3 spells CASSVGLAGGRYNEQFF. For the CDR3, the DNA is TGTGCCAGCAGCGTAGGACTAGCGGGGGGAAGGTACAATGAGCAGTTCTTC. Drawing the rest from reference TRBV9 and TRBJ2-1, the complete variable domain is DSGVTQTPKHLITATGQRVTLRCSPRSGDLSVYWYQQSLDQGLQFLIQYYNGEERAKGNILERFSAQQFPDLHSELNLSSLELGDSALYFCASSVGLAGGRYNEQFFGPGTRLTVL.